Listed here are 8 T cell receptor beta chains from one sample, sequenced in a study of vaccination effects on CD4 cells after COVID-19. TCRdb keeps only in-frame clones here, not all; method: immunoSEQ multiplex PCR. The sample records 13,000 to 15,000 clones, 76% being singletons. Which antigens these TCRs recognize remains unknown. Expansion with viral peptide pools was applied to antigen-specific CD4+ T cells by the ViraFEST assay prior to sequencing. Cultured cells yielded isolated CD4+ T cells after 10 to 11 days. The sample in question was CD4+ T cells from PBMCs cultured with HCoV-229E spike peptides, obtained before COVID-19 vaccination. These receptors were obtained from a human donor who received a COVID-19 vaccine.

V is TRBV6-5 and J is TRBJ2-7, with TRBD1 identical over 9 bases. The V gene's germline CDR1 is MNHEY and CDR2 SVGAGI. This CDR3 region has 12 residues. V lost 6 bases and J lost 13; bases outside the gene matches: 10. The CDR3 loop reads CASRPGTGTIYF. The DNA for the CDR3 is TGTGCCAGCAGACCCGGGACAGGGACGATCTACTTC.

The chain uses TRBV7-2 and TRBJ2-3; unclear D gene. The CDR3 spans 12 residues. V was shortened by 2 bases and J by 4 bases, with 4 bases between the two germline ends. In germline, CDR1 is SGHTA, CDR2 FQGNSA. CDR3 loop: CASSLIPDTQYF. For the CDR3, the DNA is TGTGCCAGCAGCTTAATCCCAGATACGCAGTATTTT.

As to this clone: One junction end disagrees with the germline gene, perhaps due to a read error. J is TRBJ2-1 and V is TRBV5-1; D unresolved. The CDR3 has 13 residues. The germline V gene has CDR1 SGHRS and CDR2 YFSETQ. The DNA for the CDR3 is TGCGCCAGCAGCTTCCTAGGCTACGATGAGCAGTTCTTC. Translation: CASSFLGYDEQFF.

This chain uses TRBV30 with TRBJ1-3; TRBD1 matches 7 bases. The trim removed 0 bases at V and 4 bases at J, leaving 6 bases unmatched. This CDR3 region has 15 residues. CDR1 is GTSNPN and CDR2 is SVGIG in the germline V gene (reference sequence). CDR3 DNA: TGTGCCTGGAGTGTTCGGGCAGGGGGGGGAAACACCATATATTTT. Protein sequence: CAWSVRAGGGNTIYF.

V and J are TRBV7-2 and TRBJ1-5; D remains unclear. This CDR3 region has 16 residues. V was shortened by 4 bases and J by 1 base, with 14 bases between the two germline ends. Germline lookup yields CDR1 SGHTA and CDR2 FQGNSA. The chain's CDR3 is CASSSQGGISNQPQHF. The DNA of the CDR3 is TGTGCCAGCAGCTCACAAGGTGGGATAAGCAATCAGCCCCAGCATTTT. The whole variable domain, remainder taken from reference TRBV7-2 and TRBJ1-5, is GAGVSQSPSNKVTEKGKDVELRCDPISGHTALYWYRQSLGQGLEFLIYFQGNSAPDKSGLPSDRFSAERTGGSVSTLTIQRTQQEDSAVYLCASSSQGGISNQPQHFGDGTRLSIL.

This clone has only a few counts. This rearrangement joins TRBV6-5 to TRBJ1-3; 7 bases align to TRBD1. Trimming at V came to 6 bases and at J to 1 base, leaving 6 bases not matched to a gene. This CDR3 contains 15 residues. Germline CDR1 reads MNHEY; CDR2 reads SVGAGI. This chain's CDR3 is CASRPGTDSGNTIYF. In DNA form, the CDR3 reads TGTGCCAGCAGACCCGGGACAGATTCTGGAAACACCATATATTTT.

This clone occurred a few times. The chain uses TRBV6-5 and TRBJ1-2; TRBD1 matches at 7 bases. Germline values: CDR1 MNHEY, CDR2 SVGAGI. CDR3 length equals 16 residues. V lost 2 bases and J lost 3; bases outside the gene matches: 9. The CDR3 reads CASSYTTGAPYYGYTF. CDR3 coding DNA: TGTGCCAGCAGTTACACTACAGGGGCGCCATACTATGGCTACACCTTC.

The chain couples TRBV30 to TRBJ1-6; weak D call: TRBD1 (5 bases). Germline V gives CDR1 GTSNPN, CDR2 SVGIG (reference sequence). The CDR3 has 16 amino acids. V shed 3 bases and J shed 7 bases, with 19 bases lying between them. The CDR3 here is CAWSSAGGFRNSPLHF. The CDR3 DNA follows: TGTGCCTGGAGCTCAGCGGGGGGGTTCCGAAATTCACCCCTCCACTTT.